Sequencing of this TCR beta chain was carried out in a study of prognosis after radiotherapy for stage I lung cancer. On the study more broadly: It was considered that all non-small cell lung cancer patients were medically inoperable. Tumor types were squamous cell carcinoma in six to eight patients, adenocarcinoma in over 10.

Germline values: CDR1 SGHVS, CDR2 FQNEAQ. Trimming cost V 1 base and J 8 bases, with 21 bases left between them. CDR3 length: 17 residues. Genomic DNA was the source, and TCR beta CDR3 was amplified from it by two-round multiplex PCR. The first PCR round targeted every TRBV and TRBJ gene with specific primers. TCRdb re-derived calls from the multiplex PCR reads in MiXCR, one entry per CDR3 protein. The table records approximately 20,000 distinct CDR3 sequences, about 26% of them present only once. Overall study results and limits: Counted unique TCR clones declined after stereotactic body radiation therapy (median approximately 9,100 versus 7,200). In patients who developed distant metastases, Shannon entropy measured after stereotactic body radiation therapy was lower, and baseline Shannon entropy was not associated with metastases.

This clonotype was seen at least ten times. Its target is not known. This may arise from a read error, as a much more abundant clone is one base away. This clonotype originated in a donor at least 50 years old with non-small cell lung cancer. The V call is TRBV7-8, the J call TRBJ2-1; D is possibly TRBD1 or TRBD2 (7 bases each). The input for sequencing was PBMCs, taken before or after stereotactic body radiation therapy (not recorded which). In DNA form, the CDR3 reads TGTGCCAGCAGCTTAGGGGGAGGGGGCCTCCTGGGAGATGAGCAGTTCTTC. Translated: CASSLGGGGLLGDEQFF.